The T cell receptor (beta chain) described here comes from a study of blood T cell repertoires in COVID-19. On the study more broadly: Italy, Spain and the United States were the sources of the convalescent and acute COVID-19 samples. PBMCs, B-cell-depleted T cells, or T cells provided the cDNA or gDNA that made up the material.

Methods used by the authors: The assay estimated nucleated cells by amplifying reference gene primers. This table comes from immunoSEQ multiplex PCR, and its TCRdb copy is limited to in-frame clones, with some not included. The V and J calls and clone size are taken from that table; D and trimming were inferred from the DNA. The profile shows roughly 500,000 clones, approximately 83% of them singletons. Per germline, CDR1 MNHEY and CDR2 SMNVEV (reference sequence). Trimming took off 4 bases at V and 4 bases at J, with 8 bases between the two ends. CDR3 length equals 13 residues. The chain carries TRBV27 and TRBJ2-1; D possibly corresponds to TRBD1 (5 bases). The sequenced sample consisted of peripheral blood. This clonotype was obtained from a human donor in a cohort sampled during active COVID-19. The CDR3 reads CASSSRDYNEQFF. In DNA, the CDR3 is TGTGCCAGCAGTTCCAGGGATTACAATGAGCAGTTCTTC.